These 5 T cell receptor beta chains were all obtained from the same sample, sequenced in a study of blood T cells in healthy people across ages. A second PCR, run for about 6 to 11 cycles, used a sample-barcoded 5' primer plus a J-beta primer mix. A single record per CDR3 protein comes from TCRdb applying MiXCR to the 5' RACE reads. The sample includes more than 550,000 distinct CDR3 sequences, around a fifth of them seen just once. The sequenced material came from blood. The receptor source for this set is a man between 65 and 85 years old in good health.

The chain is built from TRBV20-1 and TRBJ2-4; no firm D call. This CDR3 has 12 residues. Germline assignment: CDR1 DFQATT and CDR2 SNEGSKA (reference sequence). Between the trimmed V and J ends, which lost 1 base and 7 bases, there was a span of 8 bases. Written as DNA, the CDR3 is TGCAGTGCTAGAGGTCTACATAACATTCAGTACTTC. This translates into CSARGLHNIQYF.

In the case of this clonotype: At one of its ends the junction is not consistent with the germline gene, which may arise from a read error. The chain carries TRBV7-2 and TRBJ2-3, with 8 bases identical to TRBD2. Germline V gene sequence: CDR1 SGHTA, CDR2 FQGNSA. This CDR3 is 13 amino acids long. The CDR3 loop reads CASSLAGFDTQYF. The CDR3 DNA reads as TGTGCCAGCAGTTTAGCGGGGTTTGATACGCAGTATTTT.

The chain couples TRBV18 to TRBJ2-7; D is unresolved. The germline V gene has CDR1 KGHSH and CDR2 LQKENI. The CDR3 loop spans 17 amino acids. V lost 2 bases and J 3 bases, leaving 20 bases between the germline ends. CDR3 sequence reads: CASSPNAGVRSNYEQYF. The CDR3 DNA reads TGTGCCAGCTCACCAAACGCCGGAGTCCGATCTAACTACGAGCAGTACTTC.

Remarks on this clonotype: It is likely a read error, because the conserved phenylalanine at the end of the CDR3 is missing. The rearrangement links TRBV11-1 to TRBJ2-4; 8 bases align to TRBD1. The CDR3 consists of 15 residues. Germline trimming cut 2 bases from V and 0 bases from J; bases unmatched to any gene: 0. Germline assignment: CDR1 SGHAT and CDR2 FQDESV (reference sequence). The CDR3 bases are TGTGCCAGCAGCTTACAGGGGGCAGCCAAAAACATTCAGTACCTC. Its protein product is CASSLQGAAKNIQYL.

This clonotype has only a few counts. The chain carries TRBV12-3 or TRBV12-4 and TRBJ2-7, with 7 bases identical to TRBD1. With V trimmed by 5 bases and J by 5 bases, 12 bases remained unmatched. The length of the CDR3 is 15 residues. The CDR3 coding sequence is TGTGCCAGCAGTCTGCCAACAGGGGTCAGCGACGAGCAGTACTTC. Encoded protein: CASSLPTGVSDEQYF.